Listed here are 26 T cell receptor beta chains from one sample, sequenced in a study of T cells after yellow fever vaccination. MiXCR, run by TCRdb on the 5' RACE reads, gives a single entry per CDR3 protein. The table shows some 290,000 distinct CDR3 sequences, with about 10% occurring only once. This material consisted of CD4+ T cells sorted from PBMCs, taken 45 days after the yellow fever booster vaccination. The receptors were sampled from a man aged 18 to 30 who received the YFV17D yellow fever vaccine.

This clonotype was counted between two and nine times. The chain employs TRBV5-1 and TRBJ1-1; possible D gene TRBD1, 5 bases. The CDR3 contains 15 residues. Trimming took 4 bases from V and 1 from J, leaving 14 bases between them. CDR1 is SGHRS, CDR2 YFSETQ, per germline. CDR3 nucleotide sequence: TGCGCCAGCAGCCTACAGGACACCTCGAACACTGAAGCTTTCTTT. Encoded protein: CASSLQDTSNTEAFF.

The chain joins TRBV29-1 to TRBJ2-3; 13 positions agree with TRBD2. Trimming took 3 bases from V and 15 from J; bases not matched to a gene: 9. Germline V lookup: CDR1 SQVTM, CDR2 ANQGSEA. The CDR3 spans 13 residues. CDR3 nucleotides: TGCAGCGTTGAGGGGAGACTAGCGGGGGGTCGTTATTTT. This codes for CSVEGRLAGGRYF.

This clonotype was seen repeatedly, ten times or more. The chain recombines TRBV28 with TRBJ1-1; tentative D call: TRBD1 (5 bases). V was trimmed by 4 bases and J by 3 bases, leaving 15 bases between them. Germline V CDR1 and CDR2: MDHEN, SYDVKM. The CDR3 covers 15 residues. The CDR3 DNA sequence: TGTGCCAGCAGTTCCCTTGGAGGGGCGGACACTGAAGCTTTCTTT. Its protein is CASSSLGGADTEAFF.

This clonotype was counted between two and nine times. The chain couples TRBV5-1 to TRBJ2-6; no firm D call. Per the germline V gene, CDR1 is SGHRS and CDR2 is YFSETQ. V was clipped by 1 base and J by 1 base, with 9 bases between them. The CDR3 consists of 16 residues. The CDR3 loop is CASSLSTRSGANVLTF. The CDR3 DNA follows: TGCGCCAGCAGCTTGTCGACACGGTCTGGGGCCAACGTCCTGACTTTC. Drawing the rest from reference TRBV5-1 and TRBJ2-6, the complete variable domain is KAGVTQTPRYLIKTRGQQVTLSCSPISGHRSVSWYQQTPGQGLQFLFEYFSETQRNKGNFPGRFSGRQFSNSRSEMNVSTLELGDSALYLCASSLSTRSGANVLTFGAGSRLTVL.

This clonotype came up a few times. The V call is TRBV20-1, the J call TRBJ1-4; D unclear. The CDR3 sequence is 13 residues long. Per the germline V gene, CDR1 is DFQATT and CDR2 is SNEGSKA (reference sequence). V was pared by 5 bases and J by 6 bases, with 13 bases between. The CDR3 here is CSAGRGADEKLFF. DNA of the CDR3: TGCAGTGCTGGGCGGGGTGCAGATGAAAAACTGTTTTTT.

The genes are TRBV6-4 and TRBJ2-1; D ambiguous. CDR1 is MRHNA and CDR2 is SNTAGT in the germline V gene. Trimming pared 0 bases from V and 6 bases from J, leaving 6 bases between. The CDR3 is made up of 13 amino acids. CDR3 in amino acids: CASSDSIGNEQFF. The CDR3 bases are TGTGCCAGCAGTGACTCGATTGGCAATGAGCAGTTCTTC.

The rearrangement uses TRBV20-1 and TRBJ2-7; D gene uncertain. The CDR3 consists of 13 residues. The V end was cut by 2 bases, the J end by 2 bases, with 10 bases between. The V gene's germline CDR1 is DFQATT and CDR2 SNEGSKA (reference sequence). CDR3 in DNA: TGCAGTGCTAGAATTGACTCCACCTACGAGCAGTACGTC. Translation: CSARIDSTYEQYV.

The rearrangement links TRBV7-7 to TRBJ2-2, with D uncertain. Per the germline V gene, CDR1 is SSHAT and CDR2 is FNYEAQ (reference sequence). CDR3 length: 14 amino acids. The V and J ends lost 0 bases and 4 bases respectively, with 6 bases between them. This CDR3 reads CASSLAQFTGELFF. The CDR3 DNA is TGTGCCAGCAGCTTAGCACAGTTCACCGGGGAGCTGTTTTTT.

This clonotype was seen at least ten times. The chain is built from TRBV24-1 and TRBJ1-2; a possible D gene is TRBD1 (5 bases). This CDR3 has 14 amino acids. Trimming left V 4 bases short and J 5 bases short, with 13 bases between. The germline V gene encodes CDR1 KGHDR and CDR2 SFDVKD. The CDR3 sequence: CATSDRDGPYGYTF. CDR3 DNA: TGTGCCACCAGTGACCGGGACGGGCCTTATGGCTACACCTTC.

This clonotype was observed a few times. The chain uses TRBV5-4 and TRBJ1-2; no firm D call. The V end was cut by 2 bases, the J end by 8 bases, with 13 bases between. This CDR3 is 13 amino acids long. CDR1 is SGHNT and CDR2 is YYREEE in the germline V gene (reference sequence). The CDR3 sequence is CASSFSGMGGYTF. The DNA for the CDR3 is TGTGCCAGCAGCTTCTCTGGCATGGGGGGCTACACCTTC.

This rearrangement joins TRBV6-4 to TRBJ2-3, with D hard to call. Deletions cut 0 bases from V and 1 base from J, with 8 bases between. There are 15 residues in the CDR3. In germline, CDR1 is MRHNA, CDR2 SNTAGT. The CDR3 protein is CASSDSAWRTDTQYF. Written as DNA, the CDR3 is TGTGCCAGCAGTGACTCTGCGTGGCGCACAGATACGCAGTATTTT.

This clonotype has only a few counts. CDR3 sequence: CASSPSGYRSGNTIYF. In DNA form, the CDR3 reads TGTGCCAGCTCACCCTCGGGGTATCGGTCTGGAAACACCATATATTTT. The chain has TRBV18 and TRBJ1-3; D is unclear. This CDR3 region has 16 residues. The V and J ends lost 3 bases and 1 base respectively, with 13 bases between them. Germline lookup yields CDR1 KGHSH and CDR2 LQKENI.

The rearrangement links TRBV18 to TRBJ1-1; D is unclear. The CDR3 totals 15 residues. V lost 5 bases and J 3 bases, leaving 16 bases between the germline ends. From germline, CDR1 is KGHSH and CDR2 LQKENI. The CDR3 nucleotides read TGTGCCAGCTCAACGCGGCCGAGGGTAGACACTGAAGCTTTCTTT. Residues: CASSTRPRVDTEAFF. Full variable domain (rest looked up from reference TRBV18 and TRBJ1-1): NAGVMQNPRHLVRRRGQEARLRCSPMKGHSHVYWYRQLPEEGLKFMVYLQKENIIDESGMPKERFSAEFPKEGPSILRIQQVVRGDSAAYFCASSTRPRVDTEAFFGQGTRLTVV.

This clonotype was counted between two and nine times. The CDR3, as DNA: TGCAGCGTGGGTTGGGGCAGGTCCACTGAAGCTTTCTTT. The encoded protein is CSVGWGRSTEAFF. The chain links TRBV29-1 to TRBJ1-1; perhaps TRBD1 as D (5 bases). The V end lost 6 bases, the J end lost 4 bases, and 15 bases lay between the germline ends. The CDR3 contains 13 residues. Germline V gene sequence: CDR1 SQVTM, CDR2 ANQGSEA. The complete variable domain, with remaining parts taken from reference TRBV29-1 and TRBJ1-1, reads SAVISQKPSRDICQRGTSLTIQCQVDSQVTMMFWYRQQPGQSLTLIATANQGSEATYESGFVIDKFPISRPNLTFSTLTVSNMSPEDSSIYLCSVGWGRSTEAFFGQGTRLTVV.

In its sample, this clonotype was seen a few times. The chain is built from TRBV20-1 and TRBJ2-5, with 10 bases aligning to TRBD2. With V trimmed by 6 bases and J by 5 bases, 15 bases remained unmatched. The CDR3 contains 16 residues. Germline CDR1 DFQATT, CDR2 SNEGSKA (reference sequence). The CDR3 DNA reads TGCAGTGCCGAAGATCCTAGCGGGGGCGTGGGGGAGACCCAGTACTTC. Translated, it gives CSAEDPSGGVGETQYF.

This rearrangement joins TRBV7-2 to TRBJ1-2; D remains ambiguous. The CDR3 is made up of 13 amino acids. Germline CDR1 and CDR2: SGHTA and FQGNSA. Trimming took off 5 bases at V and 3 bases at J, with 10 bases between the two ends. The CDR3, as DNA: TGTGCCAGCAGCACGAACAGCTACTATGGCTACACCTTC. Protein: CASSTNSYYGYTF.

This rearrangement joins TRBV5-5 to TRBJ2-7; D is unresolved. Germline V lookup: CDR1 SGHKS, CDR2 YYEKEE (reference sequence). The CDR3 sequence is 16 residues long. The V and J ends lost 0 bases and 3 bases respectively, with 16 bases between them. The CDR3 DNA is TGTGCCAGCAGCTTGGAGGCTGGCTTCGTAAGCTACGAGCAGTACGTC. It codes for CASSLEAGFVSYEQYV.

The V gene is TRBV5-1, the J gene TRBJ2-3; TRBD2 agrees at 8 bases. Germline loops: CDR1 SGHRS, CDR2 YFSETQ. V trimming: 1 base; J trimming: 1 base; junction bases outside the gene matches: 2. There are 15 residues in the CDR3. CDR3 sequence: CASSLPGGGTDTQYF. CDR3 coding DNA: TGCGCCAGCAGCTTGCCGGGGGGGGGCACAGATACGCAGTATTTT.

J is TRBJ1-6 and V is TRBV18; no firm D call. The CDR3 covers 16 residues. Trimming shortened V by 2 bases and J by 6 bases, and 14 bases separated the two germline ends. Per the germline V gene, CDR1 is KGHSH and CDR2 is LQKENI. The DNA of the CDR3 is TGTGCCAGCTCACCAGCCCGGAGCATCTCTAATTCACCCCTCCACTTT. It yields the protein CASSPARSISNSPLHF.

This CDR3 reads CASSARGEQFF. In DNA form, the CDR3 reads TGTGCCAGCAGCGCCCGGGGGGAGCAGTTCTTC. The V and J genes are TRBV9 and TRBJ2-1; D is possibly TRBD2 (6 bases). This CDR3 has 11 amino acids. CDR1 SGDLS and CDR2 YYNGEE come from the germline V gene. Trimming removed 3 bases at V and 10 bases at J, with 8 bases between.

This clonotype was counted between two and nine times. This chain uses TRBV7-2 with TRBJ2-2, with 9 bases aligning to TRBD2. CDR3 length equals 17 residues. Germline V gene lookup returns CDR1 SGHTA and CDR2 FQGNSA. V trimming: 5 bases; J trimming: 6 bases; junction bases outside the gene matches: 13. Written as DNA, the CDR3 is TGTGCCAGCAGCCCGATAGCGGGGGCCGACAGGGCCGGGGAGCTGTTTTTT. Its protein product is CASSPIAGADRAGELFF.

The J gene is TRBJ1-2, the V gene TRBV5-6, with D possibly matching TRBD1 (5 bases). The V and J ends lost 0 bases and 1 base respectively, with 19 bases between them. CDR3 size: 18 residues. Germline V CDR1 and CDR2: SGHDT, YYEEEE. The CDR3 loop reads CASSLEVYGPQVNYGYTF. The CDR3 nucleotides read TGTGCCAGCAGCTTGGAAGTTTACGGCCCACAGGTTAACTATGGCTACACCTTC.

In its sample, this clonotype was seen many times. The chain recombines TRBV18 with TRBJ1-6; D not resolved. Trimming shortened V by 3 bases and J by 10 bases, and 10 bases separated the two germline ends. The CDR3 extends over 13 amino acids. Germline loops: CDR1 KGHSH, CDR2 LQKENI. The CDR3 sequence is CASSPELSSPLHF. The DNA of the CDR3 is TGTGCCAGCTCACCGGAGTTAAGCTCACCCCTCCACTTT.

In its sample, this clonotype was seen a few times. The J gene is TRBJ2-1, the V gene TRBV6-6; 7 positions agree with TRBD1. Germline lookup yields CDR1 MNHNY and CDR2 SVGAGI (reference sequence). This CDR3 is 15 amino acids long. Unmatched junction bases numbered 4, after V lost 5 bases and J lost 0 bases. The CDR3 here is CASSRTGVSYNEQFF. The CDR3, as DNA: TGTGCCAGCAGTCGTACAGGGGTCTCCTACAATGAGCAGTTCTTC.

This chain connects TRBV7-9 to TRBJ2-5; D not certain. There are 13 residues in the CDR3. Germline loops: CDR1 SEHNR, CDR2 FQNEAQ (reference sequence). V lost 2 bases and J 10 bases, leaving 14 bases between the germline ends. The CDR3 protein is CASSLNSVRIQYF. The CDR3, as DNA: TGTGCCAGCAGCTTAAACAGCGTTAGGATCCAGTACTTC.

V usage is TRBV19 and J usage is TRBJ1-1; D gene ambiguous. The CDR3 length is 13 residues. Trimming left V 5 bases short and J 4 bases short, with 11 bases between. Germline V CDR1 and CDR2: LNHDA, SQIVND (reference sequence). The CDR3 is CASSVGPTTEAFF. In DNA form, the CDR3 reads TGTGCCAGTAGTGTAGGCCCCACCACTGAAGCTTTCTTT.